This TCR beta chain was recorded in a study of shared clonotypes between healthy human individuals. The CDR3 has 13 amino acids. Looked up from germline, CDR1 is SGHRS and CDR2 is YFSETQ. The V and J ends lost 0 bases and 3 bases respectively, with 7 bases between them. Clones were read by immunoSEQ multiplex PCR, and TCRdb kept only the in-frame ones, dropping some. In the table there are 850,000 to 1,200,000 clones, about 75% of which are singletons. Notes on this clone: Its specificity is unknown.

General study findings and limits: Estimated richness was generally greater in naive than memory subsets. A handful of donors showed sharing of about 4.8% of naive CD4 clonotypes. Generation of non-shared clonotypes was less probable than generation of clonotypes shared by all four donors.

Material: memory CD4+ T cells sorted from blood. The subset was: CD45RA-negative fraction. The receptor comes from a man younger than 35 in good health. The chain is built from TRBV5-1 and TRBJ2-7; D unresolved. CDR3 sequence reads: CASSLVIGYEQYF. The CDR3 DNA is TGCGCCAGCAGCTTGGTAATAGGCTACGAGCAGTACTTC.